The entry below describes one TCR beta chain. The data belong to a study of blood T cells in healthy people across ages. Total RNA amounts of at least 6 micrograms were extracted per sample. A second PCR, run for roughly 7 to 11 cycles, used a sample-barcoded 5' primer plus a J-beta primer mix. A template-switch adaptor containing 12 random nucleotides labeled each cDNA molecule. TCRdb passed the 5' RACE reads through MiXCR, listing each CDR3 protein once. The sample shows hundreds of thousands of distinct CDR3 sequences, about 50% of them seen only once. The material sequenced was blood. The sequence was obtained from an elderly woman in good health.

CDR3 protein: CASGLVGRDTQYF. DNA for the CDR3: TGTGCCAGCGGACTAGTGGGCAGAGATACGCAGTATTTT. The V call is TRBV7-3, the J call TRBJ2-3; 7 positions match TRBD2. This CDR3 is 13 amino acids long. V lost 8 bases and J lost 5; bases outside the gene matches: 7. Germline V gene sequence: CDR1 SGHTA, CDR2 FQGTGA.